This T cell receptor (beta chain) stems from a study of T cells after posttransplantation cyclophosphamide. Whole-study results and caveats: Tissue-infiltrating T cells from skin or gut overlapped little with blood T cells. Recipient CMV seropositivity and CMV reactivation strongly tracked TRB clonality. Later post-transplant blood repertoires were often dominated by donor CD8+ memory clones.

This clone was seen at least ten times. The antigen remains undetermined. This related bone marrow graft donor gave peripheral blood on the day of marrow donation. Profiled with immunoSEQ multiplex PCR; TCRdb holds only in-frame clones, not every one. The specimen has 44,000 or so clones, none found just once. This TCR came from a man between 35 and 55 years old in good health, CMV-negative, and a related stem cell transplant donor. Sequencing was performed on PBMCs.

The DNA for the CDR3 is TGTGCCAGCAGCTTAGGGCGGGAAAACACTGAAGCTTTCTTT. This sequence encodes CASSLGRENTEAFF. The chain employs TRBV7-6 and TRBJ1-1, with D unclear. CDR1 is SGHVS and CDR2 is FNYEAQ in the germline V gene. The ends were cut back, 1 base at V and 2 bases at J, with 8 bases in the middle. This CDR3 has 14 amino acids.